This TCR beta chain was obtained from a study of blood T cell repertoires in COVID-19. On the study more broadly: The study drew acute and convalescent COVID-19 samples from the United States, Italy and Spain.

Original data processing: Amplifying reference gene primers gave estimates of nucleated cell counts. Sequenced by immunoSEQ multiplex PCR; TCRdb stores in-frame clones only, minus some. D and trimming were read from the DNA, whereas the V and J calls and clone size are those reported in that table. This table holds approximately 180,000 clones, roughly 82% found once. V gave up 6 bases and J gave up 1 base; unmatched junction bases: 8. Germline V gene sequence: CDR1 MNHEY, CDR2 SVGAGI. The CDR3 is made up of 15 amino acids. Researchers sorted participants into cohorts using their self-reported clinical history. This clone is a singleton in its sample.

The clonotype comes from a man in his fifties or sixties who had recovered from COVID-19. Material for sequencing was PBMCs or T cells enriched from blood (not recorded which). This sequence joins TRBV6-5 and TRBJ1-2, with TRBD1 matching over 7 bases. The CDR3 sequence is CASRSGQLLNYGYTF. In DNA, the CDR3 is TGTGCCAGCAGATCGGGACAGCTCCTTAACTATGGCTACACCTTC.